This TCR beta chain comes out of a study of naive and memory T cell subsets. Overall study results and limits: Possibly reflecting memory cells re-expressing CD45RA, a few larger clonotypes occurred in naive repertoires, especially CD8.

Looked up from germline, CDR1 is DFQATT and CDR2 is SNEGSKA (reference sequence). Germline trimming cut 3 bases from V and 5 bases from J; bases unmatched to any gene: 3. The CDR3 contains 12 residues. An equimolar mix of two oligonucleotides served as the beta constant-region primer for TRBC1 and TRBC2. The ligated cDNA underwent four PCR rounds using SP2 and nested alpha and beta constant-region primers. TCRdb used MiXCR to reprocess the UMI-ligation and nested PCR reads, holding one entry per CDR3 protein. The top ten hold around 0.13% of the sample, which has roughly 92,000 distinct CDR3 sequences, 11% seen once. This clonotype was seen a handful of times. Antigen specificity is unknown.

This chain uses TRBV20-1 with TRBJ2-5, with 7 bases that match TRBD2. This TCR was recovered from a human donor in good health. The material sequenced was naive CD4+ T cells from blood. CDR3 residues: CSASGRQETQYF. The CDR3, as DNA: TGCAGTGCTAGCGGGAGGCAGGAGACCCAGTACTTC.